This is a list of T cell receptor beta chains from one sample in a study of human T cells and chemical hapten exposure. TCRdb reprocessed the RACE reads with MiXCR, giving one entry per CDR3 protein. The data contain 340,000 or so distinct CDR3 sequences, around 6.9% of them singletons. The material was whole blood, obtained in connection with sensitization to the hapten diphenylcyclopropenone (DPC). The source is a woman between 18 and 30 years old with alopecia areata. Some clones in this sample may be carry-over from other donors' samples. Both conserved end residues are part of each CDR3. The D gene is left open where the match is weak. Only part of the rows carry a size: once, few, many, or a class if the clone is expanded.

J gene,clone size,V gene,D gene,CDR3 length,CDR3 protein,CDR3 DNA
TRBJ2-7,-,TRBV28,-,12,CASSRKGYEQYF,TGTGCCAGCAGTCGGAAGGGGTACGAGCAGTACTTC
TRBJ1-2,few,TRBV2,-,15,CASSTGLRAYYGYTF,TGTGCCAGCAGTACCGGCCTAAGGGCGTACTATGGCTACACCTTC
TRBJ2-4,-,TRBV4-1,-,16,CASSPGRAQAKNIQYF,TGCGCCAGCAGCCCAGGCCGGGCCCAAGCCAAAAACATTCAGTACTTC
TRBJ2-2,few,TRBV6-6,TRBD1,15,CASSYSGQRTGELFF,TGTGCCAGCAGTTACTCGGGACAGCGGACCGGGGAGCTGTTTTTT
TRBJ1-2,many,TRBV12-3/TRBV12-4,-,14,CASSPLGTNYGYTF,TGTGCCAGCAGCCCGTTAGGTACTAACTATGGCTACACCTTC
TRBJ1-1,-,TRBV3-1,-,18,CASSHMPKTTVVNTEAFF,TGTGCCAGCAGCCACATGCCAAAGACGACAGTAGTGAACACTGAAGCTTTCTTT
TRBJ1-1,many,TRBV10-3,TRBD1,14,CAISDGTVNTEAFF,TGTGCCATCAGTGACGGGACAGTGAACACTGAAGCTTTCTTT
TRBJ2-3,many,TRBV20-1,-,15,CSASADSPLADTQYF,TGCAGTGCTAGCGCGGACAGCCCTCTTGCAGATACGCAGTATTTT
TRBJ1-2,few,TRBV27,-,12,CASRLQGAGYTF,TGTGCCAGTCGGCTACAGGGAGCTGGCTACACCTTC
TRBJ2-7,-,TRBV28,-,16,CASSLWWGVRYYEQYF,TGTGCCAGCAGTTTATGGTGGGGAGTGAGGTACTACGAGCAGTACTTC
TRBJ2-3,many,TRBV6-6,-,12,CASSVRRDTQYF,TGTGCCAGCAGTGTTCGTAGAGATACGCAGTATTTT
TRBJ2-7,many,TRBV3-1,TRBD1,13,CASSVRTGGEQYF,TGTGCCAGCAGCGTACGGACAGGGGGCGAGCAGTACTTC
TRBJ1-1,many,TRBV11-2,TRBD1,12,CASSSDRLEAFF,TGTGCCAGCAGCTCGGACAGGCTGGAAGCTTTCTTT
TRBJ1-1,few,TRBV9,-,14,CASSVGKMNTEAFF,TGTGCCAGCAGCGTAGGAAAAATGAACACTGAAGCTTTCTTT
TRBJ2-5,many,TRBV10-2,TRBD1,15,CASSETPGTEKAQYF,TGCGCCAGCAGTGAGACCCCCGGGACAGAGAAGGCCCAGTACTTC
TRBJ2-7,-,TRBV20-1,-,16,CSARDWTGEVPLEQYF,TGCAGTGCTAGAGATTGGACGGGGGAAGTCCCCCTCGAGCAGTACTTC
TRBJ2-7,-,TRBV5-1,-,14,CASSLEDISYEQYF,TGCGCCAGCAGCTTGGAGGACATCTCCTACGAGCAGTACTTC
TRBJ1-1,many,TRBV12-3/TRBV12-4,TRBD1,13,CASRLQGYTEAFF,TGTGCCAGCAGGCTACAGGGGTACACTGAAGCTTTCTTT
TRBJ2-1,-,TRBV9,-,21,CASSVATFGAAGDREENEQFF,TGTGCCAGCAGCGTAGCTACCTTCGGGGCAGCGGGGGACAGAGAGGAGAATGAGCAGTTCTTC
TRBJ1-4,-,TRBV6-6,TRBD1,16,CASSYPEQGYNEKLFF,TGTGCCAGCAGTTACCCCGAACAGGGGTATAATGAAAAACTGTTTTTT
TRBJ1-2,-,TRBV14,-,15,CASSQGSQEGYGYTF,TGTGCCAGCAGCCAAGGTTCACAGGAGGGGTATGGCTACACCTTC
TRBJ2-5,few,TRBV6-2/TRBV6-3,TRBD2,16,CASSYSTSRVQETQYF,TGTGCCAGCAGTTACTCGACTAGCAGAGTTCAAGAGACCCAGTACTTC
TRBJ2-3,few,TRBV4-2,TRBD2,15,CASSQETSGSYTQYF,TGTGCCAGCAGCCAGGAAACTAGCGGGAGTTATACGCAGTATTTT
TRBJ2-1,many,TRBV14,-,14,CASSQDLLRDEQFF,TGTGCCAGCAGCCAAGATCTCTTAAGGGATGAGCAGTTCTTC
TRBJ2-3,-,TRBV5-6,-,13,CASSWGSTDTQYF,TGTGCCAGCAGCTGGGGATCCACAGATACGCAGTATTTT
TRBJ2-5,-,TRBV6-6,-,14,CASSPGRPQETQYF,TGTGCCAGCAGTCCTGGACGGCCACAAGAGACCCAGTACTTC
TRBJ1-5,many,TRBV24-1,-,13,CATSDRVDQPQHF,TGTGCCACCAGTGATCGGGTGGATCAGCCCCAGCATTTT